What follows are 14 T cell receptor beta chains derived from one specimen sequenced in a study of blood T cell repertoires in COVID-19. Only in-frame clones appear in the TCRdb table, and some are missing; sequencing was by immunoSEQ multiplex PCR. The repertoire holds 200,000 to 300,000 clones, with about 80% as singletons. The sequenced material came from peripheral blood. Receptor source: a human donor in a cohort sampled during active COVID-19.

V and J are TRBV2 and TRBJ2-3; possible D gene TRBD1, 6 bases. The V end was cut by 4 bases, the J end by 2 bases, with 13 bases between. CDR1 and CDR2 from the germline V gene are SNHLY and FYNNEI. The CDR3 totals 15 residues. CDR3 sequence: CASSVGDTLTDTQYF. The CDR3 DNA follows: TGTGCCAGCAGTGTGGGGGACACACTCACAGATACGCAGTATTTT.

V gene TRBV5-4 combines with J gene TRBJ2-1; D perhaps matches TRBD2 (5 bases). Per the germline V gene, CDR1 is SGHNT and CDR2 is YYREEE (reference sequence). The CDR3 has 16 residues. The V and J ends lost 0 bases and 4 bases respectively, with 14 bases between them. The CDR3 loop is CASSLDRPSRYNEQFF. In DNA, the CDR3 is TGTGCCAGCAGCTTGGATAGGCCTAGCAGATACAATGAGCAGTTCTTC.

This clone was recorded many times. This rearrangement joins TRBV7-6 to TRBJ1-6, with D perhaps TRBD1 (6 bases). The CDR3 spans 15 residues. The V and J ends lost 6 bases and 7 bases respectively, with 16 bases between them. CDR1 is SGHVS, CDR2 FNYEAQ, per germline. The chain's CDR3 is CASRGHQSQNSPLHF. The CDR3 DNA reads TGTGCCAGCAGGGGACACCAGAGCCAAAATTCACCCCTCCACTTT.

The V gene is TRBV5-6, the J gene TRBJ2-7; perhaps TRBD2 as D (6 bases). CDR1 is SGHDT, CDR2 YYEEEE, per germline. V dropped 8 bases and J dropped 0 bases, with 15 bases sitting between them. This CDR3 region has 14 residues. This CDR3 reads CASRRSGVSYEQYF. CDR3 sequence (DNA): TGTGCCAGTAGGCGCTCGGGAGTCTCCTACGAGCAGTACTTC.

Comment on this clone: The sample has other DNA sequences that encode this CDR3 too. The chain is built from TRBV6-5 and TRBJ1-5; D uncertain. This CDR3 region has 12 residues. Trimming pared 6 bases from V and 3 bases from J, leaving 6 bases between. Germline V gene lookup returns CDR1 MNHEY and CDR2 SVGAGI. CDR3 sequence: CASSPSNQPQHF. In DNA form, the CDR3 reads TGTGCCAGCAGCCCCTCCAATCAGCCCCAGCATTTT.

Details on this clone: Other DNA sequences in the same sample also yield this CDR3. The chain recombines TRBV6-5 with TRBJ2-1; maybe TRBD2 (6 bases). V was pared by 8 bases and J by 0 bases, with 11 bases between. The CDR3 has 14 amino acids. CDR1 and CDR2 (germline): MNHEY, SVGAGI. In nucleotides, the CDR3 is TGTGCCAGCCGCCGGGACTCCTCCTACAATGAGCAGTTCTTC. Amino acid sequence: CASRRDSSYNEQFF.

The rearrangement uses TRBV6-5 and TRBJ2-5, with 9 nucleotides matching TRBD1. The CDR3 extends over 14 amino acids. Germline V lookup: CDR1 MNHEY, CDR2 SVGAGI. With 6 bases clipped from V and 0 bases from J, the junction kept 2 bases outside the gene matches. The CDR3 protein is CASRYRGHQETQYF. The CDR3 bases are TGTGCCAGCAGATACAGGGGGCACCAAGAGACCCAGTACTTC.

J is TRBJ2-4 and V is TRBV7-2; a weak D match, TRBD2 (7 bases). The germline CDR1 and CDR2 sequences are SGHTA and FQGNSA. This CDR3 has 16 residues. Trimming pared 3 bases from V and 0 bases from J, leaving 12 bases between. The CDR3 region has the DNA TGTGCCAGCAGCTTTGAGGGGGGGATAGCCAAAAACATTCAGTACTTC. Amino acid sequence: CASSFEGGIAKNIQYF.

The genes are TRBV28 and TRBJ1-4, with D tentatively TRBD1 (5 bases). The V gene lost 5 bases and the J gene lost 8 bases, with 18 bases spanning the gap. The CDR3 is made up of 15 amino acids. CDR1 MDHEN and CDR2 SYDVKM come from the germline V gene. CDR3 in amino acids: CASSPRDRRGEKLFF. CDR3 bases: TGTGCCAGCAGTCCGAGGGACCGGAGGGGCGAAAAACTGTTTTTT.

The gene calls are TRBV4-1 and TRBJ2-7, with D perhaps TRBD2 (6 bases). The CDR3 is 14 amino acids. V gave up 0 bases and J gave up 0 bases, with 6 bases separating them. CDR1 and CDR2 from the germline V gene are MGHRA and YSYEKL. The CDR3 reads CASSQEEGSYEQYF. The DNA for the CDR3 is TGCGCCAGCAGCCAAGAGGAGGGCTCCTACGAGCAGTACTTC.

The CDR3 here is CASSQTAANYGYTF. The CDR3 DNA follows: TGTGCCAGCAGCCAAACAGCAGCTAACTATGGCTACACCTTC. This sequence joins TRBV11-2 and TRBJ1-2; no definite D call. The V gene lost 5 bases and the J gene lost 0 bases, with 10 bases spanning the gap. The CDR3 sequence is 14 residues long. Germline V gene sequence: CDR1 SGHAT, CDR2 FQNNGV.

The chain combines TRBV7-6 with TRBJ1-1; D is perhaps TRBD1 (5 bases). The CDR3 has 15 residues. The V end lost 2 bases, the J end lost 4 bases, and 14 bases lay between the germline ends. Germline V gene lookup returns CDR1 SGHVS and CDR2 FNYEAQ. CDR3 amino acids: CASSLNPGFGTEAFF. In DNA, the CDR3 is TGTGCCAGCAGCTTAAATCCAGGGTTTGGCACTGAAGCTTTCTTT.

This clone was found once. For the CDR3, the DNA is TGTGCCAGCAGCTTATCTCGGGTAACTGAAGCTTTCTTT. Translation gives CASSLSRVTEAFF. The gene calls are TRBV7-9 and TRBJ1-1; D unresolved. The germline V and J ends were trimmed by 2 bases and 5 bases, with 9 bases remaining between them. The CDR3 runs to 13 residues. CDR1 SEHNR and CDR2 FQNEAQ come from the germline V gene (reference sequence).

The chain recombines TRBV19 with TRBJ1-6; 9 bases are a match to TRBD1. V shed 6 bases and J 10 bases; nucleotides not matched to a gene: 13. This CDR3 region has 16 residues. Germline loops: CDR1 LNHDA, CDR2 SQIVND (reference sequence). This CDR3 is CASRRQGVGQLSPLHF. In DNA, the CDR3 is TGTGCCAGTAGACGACAGGGGGTTGGCCAATTATCACCCCTCCACTTT.